The 2 T cell receptor beta chains below all came from one sample that was sequenced in a study of T cells after posttransplantation cyclophosphamide. Cells defined as naive were viable CD3+CD4+ or CD3+CD8+ and CCR7+CD45RA+CD45RO-CD95-CD27+CD28+. Some clones are missing from TCRdb's copy, which holds only in-frame ones; the method was immunoSEQ multiplex PCR. The sample lists fewer than 25,000 clones, roughly 97% occurring once. The sample comprised naive CD4+ T cells sorted from PBMCs. The receptors come from a man aged 45-65 years in good health, CMV-negative, and a related stem cell transplant donor.

V is TRBV27 and J is TRBJ2-7; D remains ambiguous. Germline assignment: CDR1 MNHEY and CDR2 SMNVEV (reference sequence). Trimming removed 6 bases at V and 5 bases at J, with 11 bases between. The CDR3 spans 12 residues. The CDR3 loop reads CASRSSLHEQYF. In DNA form, the CDR3 reads TGTGCCAGCAGGTCAAGCCTCCACGAGCAGTACTTC.

V is TRBV7-9 and J is TRBJ1-5; 8 bases match TRBD1. The CDR3 extends over 15 amino acids. The germline V gene has CDR1 SEHNR and CDR2 FQNEAQ (reference sequence). The trim removed 4 bases at V and 3 bases at J, leaving 5 bases unmatched. CDR3 sequence: CASSSGTGFNQPQHF. In DNA, the CDR3 is TGTGCCAGCAGCTCCGGGACAGGCTTCAATCAGCCCCAGCATTTT.